This paragraph covers one TCR beta chain sequence. Its antigen remains unknown. This entry belongs to a study of T-cell reconstitution after alpha-beta-depleted transplantation in children. Study findings and constraints: Surviving recipient cells, namely T cells and thymic progenitors, were the source of high day-60 TCRbeta diversity in some patients. A year had passed since transplant, and T-cell counts and diversity by then came mostly from newly produced T cells. Expanded graft clones numbering several hundred reportedly gave rise to alpha-beta T cells about two months after transplant.

As it was prepared, the TCRbeta library received unique molecular identifiers. MiXCR, applied by TCRdb to the PCR reads, yields one record per CDR3 protein. The sample records some 440,000 distinct CDR3 sequences, around 15% being singletons. Unmatched junction bases numbered 5, after V lost 8 bases and J lost 0 bases. The CDR3 has 13 amino acids. Germline V CDR1 and CDR2: SQVTM, ANQGSEA. The source was PBMCs, mostly from graft donor cells, collected 360 days after TCRalphabeta/CD19-depleted stem cell transplant. This sequence originates from a boy under three years old who had a stem cell transplant for Wiskott-Aldrich syndrome, so the T cells may come from the graft donor. The genes are TRBV29-1 and TRBJ2-3, with 7 bases aligning to TRBD2. The CDR3 coding sequence is TGCAGCCTTGGACTAGGGAGCACAGATACGCAGTATTTT. Translation: CSLGLGSTDTQYF.